The 20 T cell receptor beta chains in this list originate from one sample, sequenced in a study of early T cells in non-severe SARS-CoV-2 infection (dated by TCRdb to about 2021). Libraries were constructed by 5' RACE. For sequencing, a NextSeq 500 was employed. TCRdb itself trimmed the public reads at Q25 with fastp, ran MiXCR and retained productive beta chains. Entries that share a CDR3 protein sequence are merged under the most common genes and DNA. The sample contains about 64,000 distinct CDR3 sequences, about 4.9% of them found a single time. Approximately 4.9% of the sample is in the top ten clones. What was sequenced was whole blood. All receptors derive from an adult who was a healthcare worker with PCR-confirmed SARS-CoV-2 infection or an uninfected control (not recorded which).

This clonotype has a count of ten or more. This chain connects TRBV10-3 to TRBJ2-3; D gene unclear. The V and J ends lost 1 base and 6 bases respectively, with 5 bases between them. The CDR3 has 12 residues. The germline V gene has CDR1 ENHRY and CDR2 SYGVKD. This chain's CDR3 is CAISEYGDTQYF. The CDR3 DNA is TGTGCCATCAGTGAGTACGGGGATACGCAGTATTTT.

The V call is TRBV27, the J call TRBJ2-1, with TRBD2 matching over 12 bases. The CDR3 extends over 16 amino acids. J was trimmed by 8 bases and V by 5 bases; bases with no gene match: 10. Germline V gives CDR1 MNHEY, CDR2 SMNVEV (reference sequence). CDR3 amino acids: CASSLLGLAGNHEQFF. Here the CDR3 DNA reads TGTGCCAGCAGTCTCCTCGGACTAGCGGGGAACCATGAGCAGTTCTTC.

This clonotype was detected many times. This sequence joins TRBV11-2 and TRBJ2-1; 12 nucleotides match TRBD2. CDR1 SGHAT and CDR2 FQNNGV come from the germline V gene. V shed 4 bases and J 7 bases; nucleotides not matched to a gene: 11. The CDR3 covers 17 residues. The DNA of the CDR3 is TGTGCCAGCAGCTCCGCCCCACTAGCGGGGGGTTCAAATGAGCAGTTCTTC. Translation gives CASSSAPLAGGSNEQFF.

This clonotype has at least ten counts. The chain joins TRBV11-2 to TRBJ2-4; 9 bases align to TRBD2. The CDR3 loop spans 14 amino acids. The germline CDR1 and CDR2 sequences are SGHAT and FQNNGV. After removal of 5 bases from V and 6 bases from J, the junction contained 5 bases not matched to a gene. The CDR3 sequence is CASSLGLASNIQYF. CDR3 in DNA: TGTGCCAGCAGCCTAGGACTAGCGTCAAACATTCAGTACTTC. Full variable domain (outside the CDR3, taken from reference TRBV11-2 and TRBJ2-4): EAGVAQSPRYKIIEKRQSVAFWCNPISGHATLYWYQQILGQGPKLLIQFQNNGVVDDSQLPKDRFSAERLKGVDSTLKIQPAKLEDSAVYLCASSLGLASNIQYFGAGTRLSVL.

This clonotype was observed a handful of times. The chain's CDR3 is CASSSTLYEQYF. DNA for the CDR3: TGTGCCAGCAGCTCGACCCTCTACGAGCAGTACTTC. The J gene is TRBJ2-7, the V gene TRBV4-2; D not certain. The germline V gene has CDR1 LGHNA and CDR2 YNFKEQ. The CDR3 runs to 12 residues. V was pared by 5 bases and J by 3 bases, with 8 bases between.

Ten or more counts support this clonotype. V and J are TRBV5-1 and TRBJ2-4, with a possible D match to TRBD1 (5 bases). The V end was cut by 3 bases, the J end by 9 bases, with 19 bases between. The CDR3 loop spans 15 amino acids. Germline CDR1 reads SGHRS; CDR2 reads YFSETQ. Here the CDR3 reads CASSSGVGRVAIQYF. The DNA for the CDR3 is TGCGCCAGCAGCTCCGGCGTTGGCAGGGTGGCCATTCAGTACTTC.

This clonotype was counted many times. The chain has TRBV27 and TRBJ2-1, with D possibly matching TRBD1 (6 bases). Germline V CDR1 and CDR2: MNHEY, SMNVEV (reference sequence). The CDR3 sequence is 15 residues long. V lost 5 bases, J lost 4 bases, and 15 bases lay in between. The CDR3 bases are TGTGCCAGCAGTCCGACTATGGACAGATACAATGAGCAGTTCTTC. Amino acids: CASSPTMDRYNEQFF.

In this sample, this clonotype turned up many times. V usage is TRBV10-2 and J usage is TRBJ2-6; TRBD2 aligns across 10 bases. CDR3 size: 16 residues. Germline loops: CDR1 WSHSY, CDR2 SAAADI. V lost 11 bases, J lost 0 bases, and 7 bases stayed unmatched. The CDR3 region has the DNA TGCGCCGGCAAGCGGGGGGGTGCCTCTGGGGCCAACGTCCTGACTTTC. It yields the protein CAGKRGGASGANVLTF.

This clonotype was picked up many times. The chain couples TRBV30 to TRBJ1-5; possible D gene TRBD1, 6 bases. Germline CDR1 is GTSNPN and CDR2 is SVGIG (reference sequence). The CDR3 runs 16 residues. Trimming removed 0 bases from V and 1 base from J, with 13 bases in between. CDR3 DNA sequence: TGTGCCTGGAGTGTAAAAGGAAGGGGGAGCAATCAGCCCCAGCATTTT. Protein product: CAWSVKGRGSNQPQHF.

The chain combines TRBV29-1 with TRBJ2-1; tentatively, D is TRBD1 (6 bases). In germline, CDR1 is SQVTM, CDR2 ANQGSEA. V was shortened by 7 bases and J by 4 bases, with 17 bases between the two germline ends. The CDR3 is 14 residues long. Written as DNA, the CDR3 is TGCAGCGCTATTCGACAGGACAGTTACAATGAGCAGTTCTTC. This gives the protein CSAIRQDSYNEQFF.

The gene calls are TRBV20-1 and TRBJ1-2; D is unclear. Germline V gene data show CDR1 as DFQATT and CDR2 as SNEGSKA (reference sequence). There are 13 residues in the CDR3. V was trimmed by 0 bases and J by 4 bases, leaving 9 bases between them. This chain's CDR3 is CSARDGNTYGYTF. The CDR3 nucleotides are TGCAGTGCTAGAGATGGAAACACCTATGGCTACACCTTC.

The chain has TRBV6-1 and TRBJ1-2; D is perhaps TRBD1 (6 bases). Germline assignment: CDR1 MNHNS and CDR2 SASEGT. The germline V and J ends were trimmed by 2 bases and 4 bases, with 8 bases remaining between them. This CDR3 comprises 13 residues. In DNA, the CDR3 is TGTGCCAGCAGTGAAACAGGGCTCTATGGCTACACCTTC. This codes for CASSETGLYGYTF.

Many counts were recorded for this clonotype. CDR3 in DNA: TGCGCCAGCAGCTTGGGGTTTCTGACTACTCACAATGAGCAGTTCTTC. Residues: CASSLGFLTTHNEQFF. The chain couples TRBV5-1 to TRBJ2-1; D might be TRBD2 (5 bases). Trimming removed 0 bases at V and 5 bases at J, with 15 bases between. The CDR3 sequence is 16 residues long. From germline, CDR1 is SGHRS and CDR2 YFSETQ.

This clonotype was seen more than once but under ten times. This chain uses TRBV20-1 with TRBJ2-3, with a tentative D call TRBD2 (5 bases). CDR1 DFQATT and CDR2 SNEGSKA come from the germline V gene (reference sequence). Trimming pared 4 bases from V and 0 bases from J, leaving 14 bases between. The length of the CDR3 is 15 residues. The CDR3 reads CSAKERTASTDTQYF. The CDR3 region has the DNA TGCAGTGCTAAAGAGCGGACCGCTAGCACAGATACGCAGTATTTT.

In this sample, this clonotype turned up many times. The V gene is TRBV5-1, the J gene TRBJ1-3; TRBD1 aligns across 9 bases. CDR1 is SGHRS and CDR2 is YFSETQ in the germline V gene. Trimming removed 0 bases from V and 4 bases from J; junction bases left unmatched: 2. This CDR3 comprises 15 residues. The CDR3 sequence is CASSLGGTGGNTIYF. In nucleotides, the CDR3 is TGCGCCAGCAGCTTGGGCGGGACAGGGGGAAACACCATATATTTT.

This clonotype was recorded at least ten times. CDR3 amino acids: CATSDPSRGTDTQYF. CDR3 in DNA: TGTGCCACCAGTGATCCCAGCAGGGGGACAGATACGCAGTATTTT. The V gene is TRBV24-1, the J gene TRBJ2-3, with TRBD1 identical over 7 bases. The CDR3 is 15 amino acids. J gave up 3 bases and V 3 bases, and 5 bases lay outside the gene matches. Germline V gene data show CDR1 as KGHDR and CDR2 as SFDVKD.

This clonotype was detected ten times or more. V usage is TRBV20-1 and J usage is TRBJ2-1; D gene unclear. There are 13 residues in the CDR3. V was clipped by 3 bases and J by 3 bases, with 9 bases between them. The germline V gene has CDR1 DFQATT and CDR2 SNEGSKA (reference sequence). The CDR3 region has the DNA TGCAGTGCTAGCGGTCGGAACTACAATGAGCAGTTCTTC. The encoded protein is CSASGRNYNEQFF.

This clonotype was counted at least ten times. The gene calls are TRBV19 and TRBJ2-3; the D is unclear. The CDR3 has 12 amino acids. Per germline, CDR1 LNHDA and CDR2 SQIVND (reference sequence). The V and J ends lost 5 bases and 1 base respectively, with 4 bases between them. The CDR3: CASSARTDTQYF. In DNA, the CDR3 is TGTGCCAGTAGTGCACGCACAGATACGCAGTATTTT.

This clonotype has more than one count but fewer than ten. The V gene is TRBV18, the J gene TRBJ2-1; 11 bases agree with TRBD2. Germline values: CDR1 KGHSH, CDR2 LQKENI. V was clipped by 8 bases and J by 8 bases; unmatched bases: 8. CDR3 length: 14 amino acids. In nucleotides, the CDR3 is TGTGCCAGCCAAGAACTAGCGGGGGAGGATGAGCAGTTCTTC. It codes for CASQELAGEDEQFF.

The chain recombines TRBV5-1 with TRBJ2-7, with TRBD2 matching over 10 bases. This CDR3 spans 14 amino acids. CDR1 SGHRS and CDR2 YFSETQ come from the germline V gene. The ends lost 0 bases at V and 5 bases at J; junction bases unmatched: 2. The DNA of the CDR3 is TGCGCCAGCAGCTTGGAGCTAGCGGGGGACGAGCAGTACTTC. It specifies CASSLELAGDEQYF. Filled out from reference TRBV5-1 and TRBJ2-7, the complete variable domain reads KAGVTQTPRYLIKTRGQQVTLSCSPISGHRSVSWYQQTPGQGLQFLFEYFSETQRNKGNFPGRFSGRQFSNSRSEMNVSTLELGDSALYLCASSLELAGDEQYFGPGTRLTVT.